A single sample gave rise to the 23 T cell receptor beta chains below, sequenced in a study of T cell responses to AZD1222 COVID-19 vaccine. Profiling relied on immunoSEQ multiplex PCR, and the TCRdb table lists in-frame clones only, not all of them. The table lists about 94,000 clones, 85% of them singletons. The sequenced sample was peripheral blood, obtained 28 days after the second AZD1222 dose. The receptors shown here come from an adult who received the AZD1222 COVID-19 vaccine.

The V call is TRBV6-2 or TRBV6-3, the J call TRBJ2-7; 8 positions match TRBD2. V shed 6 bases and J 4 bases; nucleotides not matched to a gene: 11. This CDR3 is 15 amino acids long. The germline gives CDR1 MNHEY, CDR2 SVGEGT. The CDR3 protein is CASSPMGLGAYEQYF. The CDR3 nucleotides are TGTGCCAGCAGCCCAATGGGACTAGGGGCATACGAGCAGTACTTC.

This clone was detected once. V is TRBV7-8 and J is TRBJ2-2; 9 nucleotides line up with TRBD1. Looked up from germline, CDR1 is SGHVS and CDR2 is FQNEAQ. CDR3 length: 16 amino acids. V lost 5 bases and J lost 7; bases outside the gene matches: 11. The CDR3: CASSGRDRVVVGELFF. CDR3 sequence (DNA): TGTGCCAGCAGCGGCCGGGACAGGGTTGTTGTCGGGGAGCTGTTTTTT.

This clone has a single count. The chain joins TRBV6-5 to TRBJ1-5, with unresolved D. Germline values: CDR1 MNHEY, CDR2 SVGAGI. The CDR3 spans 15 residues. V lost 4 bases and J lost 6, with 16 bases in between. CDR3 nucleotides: TGTGCCAGCAGTTCCTACTCAGATCACGGTCAGCCCCAGCATTTT. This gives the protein CASSSYSDHGQPQHF.

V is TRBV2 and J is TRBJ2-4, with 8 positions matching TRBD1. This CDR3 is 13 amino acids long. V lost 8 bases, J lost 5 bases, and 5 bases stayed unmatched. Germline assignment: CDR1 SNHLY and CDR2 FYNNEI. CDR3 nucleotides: TGTGCCAGCCAGGACAGGGTCCAAAACATTCAGTACTTC. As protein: CASQDRVQNIQYF.

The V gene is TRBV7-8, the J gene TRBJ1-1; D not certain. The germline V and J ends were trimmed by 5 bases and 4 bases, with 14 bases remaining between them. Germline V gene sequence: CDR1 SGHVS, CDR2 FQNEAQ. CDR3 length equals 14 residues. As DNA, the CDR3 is TGTGCCAGCAGCCTCCGGGAGATATCCACTGAAGCTTTCTTT. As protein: CASSLREISTEAFF. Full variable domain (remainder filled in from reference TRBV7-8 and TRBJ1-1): GAGVSQSPRYKVAKRGQDVALRCDPISGHVSLFWYQQALGQGPEFLTYFQNEAQLDKSGLPSDRFFAERPEGSVSTLKIQRTQQEDSAVYLCASSLREISTEAFFGQGTRLTVV.

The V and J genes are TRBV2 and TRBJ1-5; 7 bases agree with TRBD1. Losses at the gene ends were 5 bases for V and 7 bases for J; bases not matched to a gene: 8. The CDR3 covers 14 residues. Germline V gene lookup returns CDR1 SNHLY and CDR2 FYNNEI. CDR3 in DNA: TGTGCCAGCAGTACGACAGGGTTAGGCCAGCCCCAGCATTTT. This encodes CASSTTGLGQPQHF.

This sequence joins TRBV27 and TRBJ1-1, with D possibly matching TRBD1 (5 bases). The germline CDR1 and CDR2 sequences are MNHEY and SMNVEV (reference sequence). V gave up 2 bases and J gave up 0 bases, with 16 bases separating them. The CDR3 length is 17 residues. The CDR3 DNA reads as TGTGCCAGCAGTTTAGAGTCGTGGGCAGGGTTGAACACTGAAGCTTTCTTT. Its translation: CASSLESWAGLNTEAFF.

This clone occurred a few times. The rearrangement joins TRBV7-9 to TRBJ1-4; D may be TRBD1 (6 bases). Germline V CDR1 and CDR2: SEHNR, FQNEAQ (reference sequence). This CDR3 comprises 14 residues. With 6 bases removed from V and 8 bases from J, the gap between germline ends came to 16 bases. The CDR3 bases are TGTGCCAGCAGTTTCCCCATAGGGGGAGAAAAACTGTTTTTT. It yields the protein CASSFPIGGEKLFF.

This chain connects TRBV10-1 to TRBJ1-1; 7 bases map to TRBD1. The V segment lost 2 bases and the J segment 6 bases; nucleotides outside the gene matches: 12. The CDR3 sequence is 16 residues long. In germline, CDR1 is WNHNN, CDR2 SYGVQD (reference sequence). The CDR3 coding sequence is TGCGCCAGCAGTGAGCGACGACAGGGTTTAAAGTCTGAAGCTTTCTTT. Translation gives CASSERRQGLKSEAFF.

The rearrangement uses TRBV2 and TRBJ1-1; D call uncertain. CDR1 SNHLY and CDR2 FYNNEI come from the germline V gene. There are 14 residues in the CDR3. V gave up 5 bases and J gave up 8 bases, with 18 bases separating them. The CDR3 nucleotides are TGTGCCAGCAGTTCTCAACTAGGGTATAAGGAAGCTTTCTTT. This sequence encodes CASSSQLGYKEAFF.

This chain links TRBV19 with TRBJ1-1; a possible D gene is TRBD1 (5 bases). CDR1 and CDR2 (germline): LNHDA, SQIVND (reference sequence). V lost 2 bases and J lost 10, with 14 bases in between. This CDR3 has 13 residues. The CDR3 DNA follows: TGTGCCAGTAGTATACGGACACCAGGGATAGCTTTCTTT. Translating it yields CASSIRTPGIAFF.

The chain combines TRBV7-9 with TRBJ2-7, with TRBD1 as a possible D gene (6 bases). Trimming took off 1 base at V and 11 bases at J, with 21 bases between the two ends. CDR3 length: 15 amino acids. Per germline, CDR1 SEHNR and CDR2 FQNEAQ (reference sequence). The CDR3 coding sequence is TGTGCCAGCAGCTTAGGACCACAGGGAGCGGAGAGAAAGTACTTC. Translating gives CASSLGPQGAERKYF.

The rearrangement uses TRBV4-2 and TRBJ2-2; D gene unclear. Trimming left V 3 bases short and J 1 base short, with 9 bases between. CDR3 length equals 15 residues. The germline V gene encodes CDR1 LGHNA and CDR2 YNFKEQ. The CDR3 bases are TGTGCCAGCAGCCAGGCCCTGCTGAACACCGGGGAGCTGTTTTTT. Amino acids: CASSQALLNTGELFF.

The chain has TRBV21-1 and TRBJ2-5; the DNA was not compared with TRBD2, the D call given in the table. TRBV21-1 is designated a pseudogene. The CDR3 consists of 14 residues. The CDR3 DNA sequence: TGTGCCAGCAGCCCTAGCGGGAAACAAGAGACCCAGTACTTC. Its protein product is CASSPSGKQETQYF.

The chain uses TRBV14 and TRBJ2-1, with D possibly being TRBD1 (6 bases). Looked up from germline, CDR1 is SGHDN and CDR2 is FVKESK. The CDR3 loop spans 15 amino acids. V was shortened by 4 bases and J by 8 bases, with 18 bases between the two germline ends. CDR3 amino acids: CASSPFPRKGDEQFF. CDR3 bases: TGTGCCAGCAGCCCTTTCCCCCGAAAGGGGGATGAGCAGTTCTTC. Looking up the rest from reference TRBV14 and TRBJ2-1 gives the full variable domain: EAGVTQFPSHSVIEKGQTVTLRCDPISGHDNLYWYRRVMGKEIKFLLHFVKESKQDESGMPNNRFLAERTGGTYSTLKVQPAELEDSGVYFCASSPFPRKGDEQFFGPGTRLTVL.

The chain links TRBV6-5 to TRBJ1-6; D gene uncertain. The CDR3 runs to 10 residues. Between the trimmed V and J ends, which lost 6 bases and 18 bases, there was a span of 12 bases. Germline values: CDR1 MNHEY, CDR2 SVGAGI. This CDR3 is CASRDWLTHF. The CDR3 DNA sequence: TGTGCCAGCAGAGACTGGCTTACCCACTTT.

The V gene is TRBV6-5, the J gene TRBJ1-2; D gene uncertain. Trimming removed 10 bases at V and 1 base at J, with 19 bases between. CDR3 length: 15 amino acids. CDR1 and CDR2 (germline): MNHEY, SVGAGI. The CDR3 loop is CAIRGSGHGNYGYTF. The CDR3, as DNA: TGTGCCATCCGGGGATCTGGTCACGGTAACTATGGCTACACCTTC.

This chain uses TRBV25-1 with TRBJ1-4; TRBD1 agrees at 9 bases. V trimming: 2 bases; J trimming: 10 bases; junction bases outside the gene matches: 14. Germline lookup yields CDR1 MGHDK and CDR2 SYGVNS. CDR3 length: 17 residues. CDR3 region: CASSEANRDRVRGKLFF. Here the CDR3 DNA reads TGTGCCAGCAGTGAAGCTAACCGGGACAGGGTTCGGGGAAAACTGTTTTTT.

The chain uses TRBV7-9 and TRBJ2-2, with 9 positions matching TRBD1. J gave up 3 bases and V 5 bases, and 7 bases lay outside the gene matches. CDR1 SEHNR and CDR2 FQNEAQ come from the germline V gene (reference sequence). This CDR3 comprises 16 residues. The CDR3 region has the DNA TGTGCCAGCAGCCCGGGACAGGGATCGTACACCGGGGAGCTGTTTTTT. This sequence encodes CASSPGQGSYTGELFF. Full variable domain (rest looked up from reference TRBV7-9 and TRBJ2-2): DTGVSQNPRHKITKRGQNVTFRCDPISEHNRLYWYRQTLGQGPEFLTYFQNEAQLEKSRLLSDRFSAERPKGSFSTLEIQRTEQGDSAMYLCASSPGQGSYTGELFFGEGSRLTVL.

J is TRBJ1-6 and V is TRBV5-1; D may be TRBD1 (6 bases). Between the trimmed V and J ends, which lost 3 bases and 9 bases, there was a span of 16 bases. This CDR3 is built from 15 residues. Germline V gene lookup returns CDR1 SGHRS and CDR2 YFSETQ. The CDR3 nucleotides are TGCGCCAGCAGCTCGACAGGAGGGTCGGTTTCACCCCTCCACTTT. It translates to CASSSTGGSVSPLHF.

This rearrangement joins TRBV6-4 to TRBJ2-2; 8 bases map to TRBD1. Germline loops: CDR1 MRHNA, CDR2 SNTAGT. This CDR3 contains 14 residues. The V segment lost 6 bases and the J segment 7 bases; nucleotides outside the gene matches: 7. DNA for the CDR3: TGTGCCAGCAGAGGACAGGGAGCTGGCGGGGAGCTGTTTTTT. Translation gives CASRGQGAGGELFF.

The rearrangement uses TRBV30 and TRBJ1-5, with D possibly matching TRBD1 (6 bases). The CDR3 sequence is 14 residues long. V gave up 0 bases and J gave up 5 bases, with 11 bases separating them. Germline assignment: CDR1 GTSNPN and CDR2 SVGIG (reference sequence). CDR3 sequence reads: CAWSVPRGDQPQHF. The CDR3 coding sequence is TGTGCCTGGAGTGTACCGAGGGGGGATCAGCCCCAGCATTTT.

The CDR3 DNA reads as TGTGCCAGCAGCGCGGGGACAGGGGGAGCCTATGGCTACACCTTC. This sequence encodes CASSAGTGGAYGYTF. V gene TRBV5-4 combines with J gene TRBJ1-2; 11 nucleotides align to TRBD1. J was trimmed by 4 bases and V by 4 bases; bases with no gene match: 6. There are 15 residues in the CDR3. Germline CDR1 SGHNT, CDR2 YYREEE (reference sequence).